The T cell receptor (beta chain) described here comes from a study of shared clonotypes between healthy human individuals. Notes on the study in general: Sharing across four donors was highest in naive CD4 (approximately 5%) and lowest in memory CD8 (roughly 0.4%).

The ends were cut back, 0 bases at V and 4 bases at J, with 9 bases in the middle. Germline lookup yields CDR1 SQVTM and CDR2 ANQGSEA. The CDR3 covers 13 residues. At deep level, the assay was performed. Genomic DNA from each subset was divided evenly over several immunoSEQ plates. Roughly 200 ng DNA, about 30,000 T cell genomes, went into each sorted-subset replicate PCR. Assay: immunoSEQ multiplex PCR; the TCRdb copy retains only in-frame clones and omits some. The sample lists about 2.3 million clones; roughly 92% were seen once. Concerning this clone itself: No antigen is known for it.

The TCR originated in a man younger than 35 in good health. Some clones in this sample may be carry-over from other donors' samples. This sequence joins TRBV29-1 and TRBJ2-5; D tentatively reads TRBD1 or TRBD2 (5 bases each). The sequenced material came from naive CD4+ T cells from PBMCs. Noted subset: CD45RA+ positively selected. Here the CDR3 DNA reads TGCAGCGTTGAAGATACAGGACTAGAGACCCAGTACTTC. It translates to CSVEDTGLETQYF. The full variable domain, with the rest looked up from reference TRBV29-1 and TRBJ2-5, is SAVISQKPSRDICQRGTSLTIQCQVDSQVTMMFWYRQQPGQSLTLIATANQGSEATYESGFVIDKFPISRPNLTFSTLTVSNMSPEDSSIYLCSVEDTGLETQYFGPGTRLLVL.